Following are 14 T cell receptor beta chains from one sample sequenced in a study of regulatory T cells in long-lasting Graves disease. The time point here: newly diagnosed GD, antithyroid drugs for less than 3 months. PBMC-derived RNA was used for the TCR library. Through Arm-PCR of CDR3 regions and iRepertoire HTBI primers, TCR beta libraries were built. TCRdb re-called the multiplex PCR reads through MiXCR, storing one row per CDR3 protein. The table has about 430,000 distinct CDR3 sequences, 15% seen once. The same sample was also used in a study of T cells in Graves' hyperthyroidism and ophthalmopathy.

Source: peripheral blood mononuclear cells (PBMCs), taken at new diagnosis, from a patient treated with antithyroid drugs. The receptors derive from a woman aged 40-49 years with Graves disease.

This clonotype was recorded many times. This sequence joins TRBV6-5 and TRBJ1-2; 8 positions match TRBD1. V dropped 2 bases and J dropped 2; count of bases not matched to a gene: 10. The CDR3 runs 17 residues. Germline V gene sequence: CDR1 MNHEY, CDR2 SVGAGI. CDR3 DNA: TGTGCCAGCAGTTACGGGATCACGACAGGGGCAAACTATGGCTACACCTTC. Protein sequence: CASSYGITTGANYGYTF.

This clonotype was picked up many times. As DNA, the CDR3 is TGTGCCAGCAGCTTAACCGGGACAGGGGGCGGGAGCAATGAGCAGTTCTTC. Translation gives CASSLTGTGGGSNEQFF. The chain combines TRBV7-3 with TRBJ2-1, with 12 bases that match TRBD1. In germline, CDR1 is SGHTA, CDR2 FQGTGA. The CDR3 has 17 amino acids. Trimming cost V 0 bases and J 6 bases; bases outside gene matches: 6.

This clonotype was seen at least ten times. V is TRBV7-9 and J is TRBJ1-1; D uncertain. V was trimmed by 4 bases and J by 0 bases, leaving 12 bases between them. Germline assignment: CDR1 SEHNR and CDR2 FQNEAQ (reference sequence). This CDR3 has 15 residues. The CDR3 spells CASSSSQTLNTEAFF. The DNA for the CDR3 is TGTGCCAGCAGCTCTAGTCAGACACTGAACACTGAAGCTTTCTTT.

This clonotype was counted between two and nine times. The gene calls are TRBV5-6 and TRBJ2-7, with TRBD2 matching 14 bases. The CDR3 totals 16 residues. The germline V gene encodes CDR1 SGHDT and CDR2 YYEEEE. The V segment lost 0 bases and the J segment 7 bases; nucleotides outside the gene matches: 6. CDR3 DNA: TGTGCCAGCAGCTTGGAGACTAGCGGGAGGGCGGAAGAGCAGTACTTC. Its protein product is CASSLETSGRAEEQYF. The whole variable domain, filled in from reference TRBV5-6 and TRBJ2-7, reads DAGVTQSPTHLIKTRGQQVTLRCSPKSGHDTVSWYQQALGQGPQFIFQYYEEEERQRGNFPDRFSGHQFPNYSSELNVNALLLGDSALYLCASSLETSGRAEEQYFGPGTRLTVT.

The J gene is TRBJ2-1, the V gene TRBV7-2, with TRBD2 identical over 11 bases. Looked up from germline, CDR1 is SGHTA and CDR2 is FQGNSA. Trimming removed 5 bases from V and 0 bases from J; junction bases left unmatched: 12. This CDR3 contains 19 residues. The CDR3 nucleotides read TGTGCCAGCAGCCGGGGGGGGGCTAGCGGGAGGAGCTCCTACAATGAGCAGTTCTTC. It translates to CASSRGGASGRSSYNEQFF. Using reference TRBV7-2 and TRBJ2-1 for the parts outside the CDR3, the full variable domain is GAGVSQSPSNKVTEKGKDVELRCDPISGHTALYWYRQSLGQGLEFLIYFQGNSAPDKSGLPSDRFSAERTGGSVSTLTIQRTQQEDSAVYLCASSRGGASGRSSYNEQFFGPGTRLTVL.

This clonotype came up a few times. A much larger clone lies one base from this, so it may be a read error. The CDR3 sequence: CASGLGAGDTQYF. CDR3 bases: TGTGCCAGCGGTTTGGGGGCCGGAGATACGCAGTATTTT. The chain couples TRBV27 to TRBJ2-3; D is possibly TRBD1 (6 bases). The length of the CDR3 is 13 residues. Germline V gives CDR1 MNHEY, CDR2 SMNVEV (reference sequence).

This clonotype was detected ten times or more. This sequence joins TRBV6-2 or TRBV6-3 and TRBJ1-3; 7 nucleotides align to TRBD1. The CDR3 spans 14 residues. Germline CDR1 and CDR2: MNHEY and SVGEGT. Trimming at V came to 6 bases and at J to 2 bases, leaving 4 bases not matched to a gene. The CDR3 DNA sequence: TGTGCCAGCAGGAACAGGGGTGCTGGAAACACCATATATTTT. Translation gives CASRNRGAGNTIYF.

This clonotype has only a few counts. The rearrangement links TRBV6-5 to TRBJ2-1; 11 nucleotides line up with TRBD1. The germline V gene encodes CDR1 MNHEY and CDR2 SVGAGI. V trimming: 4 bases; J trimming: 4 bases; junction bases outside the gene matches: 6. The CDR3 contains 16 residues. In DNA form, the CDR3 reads TGTGCCAGCAGTTCTTGGACAGGGGGCTTATACAATGAGCAGTTCTTC. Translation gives CASSSWTGGLYNEQFF.

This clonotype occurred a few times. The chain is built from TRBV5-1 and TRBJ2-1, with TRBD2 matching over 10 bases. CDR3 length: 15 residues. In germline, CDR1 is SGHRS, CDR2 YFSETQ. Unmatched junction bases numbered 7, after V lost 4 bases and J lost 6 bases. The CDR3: CASSLAGDLGNEQFF. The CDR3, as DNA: TGCGCCAGCAGCCTAGCGGGAGACCTCGGCAATGAGCAGTTCTTC.

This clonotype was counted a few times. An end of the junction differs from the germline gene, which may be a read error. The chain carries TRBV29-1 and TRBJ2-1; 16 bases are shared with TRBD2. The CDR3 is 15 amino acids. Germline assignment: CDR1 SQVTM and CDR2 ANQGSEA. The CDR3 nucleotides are TGCAGCGGCGGGACTAGCGGGAGGGCGGTTGGTGAGCAGCTCTTC. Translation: CSGGTSGRAVGEQLF.

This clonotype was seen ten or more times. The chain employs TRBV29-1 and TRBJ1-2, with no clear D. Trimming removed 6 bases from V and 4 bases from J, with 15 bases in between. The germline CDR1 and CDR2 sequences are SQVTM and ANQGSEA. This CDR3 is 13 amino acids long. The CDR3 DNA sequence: TGCAGCGTCGCGAGGGCCGGAAGCTATGGCTACACCTTC. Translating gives CSVARAGSYGYTF. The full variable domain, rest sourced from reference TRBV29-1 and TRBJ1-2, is SAVISQKPSRDICQRGTSLTIQCQVDSQVTMMFWYRQQPGQSLTLIATANQGSEATYESGFVIDKFPISRPNLTFSTLTVSNMSPEDSSIYLCSVARAGSYGYTFGSGTRLTVV.

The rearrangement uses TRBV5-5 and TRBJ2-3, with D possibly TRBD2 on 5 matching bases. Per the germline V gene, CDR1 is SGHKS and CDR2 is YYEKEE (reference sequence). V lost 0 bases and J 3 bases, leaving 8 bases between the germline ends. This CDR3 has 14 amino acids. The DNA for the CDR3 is TGTGCCAGCAGCTTGGGAAGGAGGACAGATACGCAGTATTTT. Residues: CASSLGRRTDTQYF.

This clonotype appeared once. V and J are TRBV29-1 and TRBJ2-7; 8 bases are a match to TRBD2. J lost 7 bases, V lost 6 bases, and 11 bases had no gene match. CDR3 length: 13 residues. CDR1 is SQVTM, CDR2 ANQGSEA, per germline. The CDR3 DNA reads TGCAGCGTCCAGCCGGGGACTAGGTTAGAGCAGTACTTC. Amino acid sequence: CSVQPGTRLEQYF.

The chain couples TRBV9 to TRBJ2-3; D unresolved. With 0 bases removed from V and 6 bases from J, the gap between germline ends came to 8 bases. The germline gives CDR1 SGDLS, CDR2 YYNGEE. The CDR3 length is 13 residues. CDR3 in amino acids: CASSVGAVDTQYF. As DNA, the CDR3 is TGTGCCAGCAGCGTAGGGGCAGTCGATACGCAGTATTTT.